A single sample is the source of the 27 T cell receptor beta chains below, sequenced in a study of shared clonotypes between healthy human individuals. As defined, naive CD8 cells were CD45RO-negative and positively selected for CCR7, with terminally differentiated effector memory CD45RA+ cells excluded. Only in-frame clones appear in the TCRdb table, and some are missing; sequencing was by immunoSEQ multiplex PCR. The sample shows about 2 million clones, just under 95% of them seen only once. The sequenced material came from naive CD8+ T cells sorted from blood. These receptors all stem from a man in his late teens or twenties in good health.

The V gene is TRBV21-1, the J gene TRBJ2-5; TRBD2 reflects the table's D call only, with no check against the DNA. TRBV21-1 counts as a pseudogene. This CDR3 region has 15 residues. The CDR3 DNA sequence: TGTGCCAGCAGCAAAGAGCGGGAGTCGGCAGAGACCCAGTACTTC. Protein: CASSKERESAETQYF.

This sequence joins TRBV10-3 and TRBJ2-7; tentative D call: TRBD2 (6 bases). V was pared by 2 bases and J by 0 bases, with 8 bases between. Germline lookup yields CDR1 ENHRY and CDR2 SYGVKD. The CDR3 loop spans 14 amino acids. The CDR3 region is CAISEAGPSYEQYF. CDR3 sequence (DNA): TGTGCCATCAGTGAGGCGGGGCCCTCCTACGAGCAGTACTTC.

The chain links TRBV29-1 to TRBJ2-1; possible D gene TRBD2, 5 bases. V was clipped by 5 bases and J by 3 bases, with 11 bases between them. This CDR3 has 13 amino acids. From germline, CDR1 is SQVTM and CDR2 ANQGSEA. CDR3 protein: CSVWAGYYNEQFF. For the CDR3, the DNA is TGCAGCGTTTGGGCGGGTTACTACAATGAGCAGTTCTTC.

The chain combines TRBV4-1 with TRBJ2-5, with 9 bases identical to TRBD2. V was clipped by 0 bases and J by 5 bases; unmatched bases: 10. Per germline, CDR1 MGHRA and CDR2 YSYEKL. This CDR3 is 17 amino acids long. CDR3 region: CASSQDGRTSVGETQYF. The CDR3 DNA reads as TGCGCCAGCAGCCAAGATGGCAGGACTAGCGTCGGGGAGACCCAGTACTTC.

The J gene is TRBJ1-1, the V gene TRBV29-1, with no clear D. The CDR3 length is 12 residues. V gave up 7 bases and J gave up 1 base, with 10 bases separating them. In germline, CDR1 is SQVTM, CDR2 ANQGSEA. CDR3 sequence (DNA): TGCAGCGCCTACGGCGGGAACACTGAAGCTTTCTTT. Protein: CSAYGGNTEAFF.

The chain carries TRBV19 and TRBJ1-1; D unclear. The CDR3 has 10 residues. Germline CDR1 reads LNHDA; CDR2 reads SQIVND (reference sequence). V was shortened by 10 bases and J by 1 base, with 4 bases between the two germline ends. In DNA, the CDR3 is TGTGCCACCGCGAACACTGAAGCTTTCTTT. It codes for CATANTEAFF.

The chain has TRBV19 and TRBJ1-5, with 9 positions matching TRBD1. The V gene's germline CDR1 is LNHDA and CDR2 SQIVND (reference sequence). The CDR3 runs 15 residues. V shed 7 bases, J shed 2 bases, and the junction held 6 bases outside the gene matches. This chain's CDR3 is CASNRDREGNQPQHF. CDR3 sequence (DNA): TGTGCCAGTAATCGGGACAGGGAGGGCAATCAGCCCCAGCATTTT.

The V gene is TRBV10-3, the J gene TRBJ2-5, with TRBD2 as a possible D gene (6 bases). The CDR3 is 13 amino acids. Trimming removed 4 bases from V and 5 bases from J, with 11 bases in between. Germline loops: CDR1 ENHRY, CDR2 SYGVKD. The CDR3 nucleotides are TGTGCCATCAGTGGGACTACCTCTGAGACCCAGTACTTC. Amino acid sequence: CAISGTTSETQYF.

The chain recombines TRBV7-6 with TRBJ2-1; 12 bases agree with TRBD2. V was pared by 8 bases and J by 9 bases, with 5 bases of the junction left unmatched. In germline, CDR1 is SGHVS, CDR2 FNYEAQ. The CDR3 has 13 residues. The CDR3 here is CASGLAGGAEQFF. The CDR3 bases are TGTGCCAGCGGCCTAGCGGGAGGGGCTGAGCAGTTCTTC.

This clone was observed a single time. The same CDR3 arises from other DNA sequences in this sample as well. The CDR3 sequence is CAWSTGTGQETQYF. The DNA for the CDR3 is TGTGCCTGGAGTACCGGGACAGGACAAGAGACCCAGTACTTC. The J gene is TRBJ2-5, the V gene TRBV30, with 8 bases lining up with TRBD1. V shed 2 bases and J 2 bases; nucleotides not matched to a gene: 4. Germline V gives CDR1 GTSNPN, CDR2 SVGIG (reference sequence). The CDR3 contains 14 residues.

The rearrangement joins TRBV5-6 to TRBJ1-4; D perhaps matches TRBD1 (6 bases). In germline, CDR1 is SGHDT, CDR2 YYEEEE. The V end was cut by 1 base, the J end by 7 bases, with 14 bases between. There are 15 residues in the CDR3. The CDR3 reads CASSLLGGAAEKLFF. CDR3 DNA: TGTGCCAGCAGCTTGCTAGGGGGGGCGGCTGAAAAACTGTTTTTT.

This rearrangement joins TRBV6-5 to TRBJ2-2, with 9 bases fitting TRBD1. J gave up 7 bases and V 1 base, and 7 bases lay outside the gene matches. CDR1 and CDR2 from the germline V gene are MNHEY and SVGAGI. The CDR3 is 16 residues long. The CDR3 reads CASSYLQGAHDGELFF. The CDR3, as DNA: TGTGCCAGCAGTTACTTACAGGGGGCGCATGACGGGGAGCTGTTTTTT.

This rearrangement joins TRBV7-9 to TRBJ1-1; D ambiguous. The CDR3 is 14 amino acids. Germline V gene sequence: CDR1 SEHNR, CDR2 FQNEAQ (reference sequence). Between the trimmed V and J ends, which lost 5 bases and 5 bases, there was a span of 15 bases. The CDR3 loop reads CASSPPLGSTEAFF. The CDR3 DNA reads TGTGCCAGCAGCCCTCCTCTGGGATCAACTGAAGCTTTCTTT.

The CDR3 here is CSVEPREGYEQFF. CDR3 sequence (DNA): TGCAGCGTTGAACCGCGGGAGGGCTATGAGCAGTTCTTC. The J gene is TRBJ2-1, the V gene TRBV29-1, with TRBD2 matching over 9 bases. This CDR3 has 13 residues. V trimming: 2 bases; J trimming: 8 bases; junction bases outside the gene matches: 4. The germline gives CDR1 SQVTM, CDR2 ANQGSEA.

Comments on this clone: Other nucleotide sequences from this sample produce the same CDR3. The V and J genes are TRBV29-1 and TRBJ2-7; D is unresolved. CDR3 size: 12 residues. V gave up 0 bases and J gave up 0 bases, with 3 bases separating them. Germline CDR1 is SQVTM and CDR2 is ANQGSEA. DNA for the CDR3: TGCAGCGTTGAAGATAGCTCCTACGAGCAGTACTTC. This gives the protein CSVEDSSYEQYF.

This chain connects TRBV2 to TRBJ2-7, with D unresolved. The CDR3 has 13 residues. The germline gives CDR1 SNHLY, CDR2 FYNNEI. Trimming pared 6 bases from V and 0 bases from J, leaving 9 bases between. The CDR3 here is CASREPSSYEQYF. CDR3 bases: TGTGCCAGCAGGGAACCAAGCTCCTACGAGCAGTACTTC.

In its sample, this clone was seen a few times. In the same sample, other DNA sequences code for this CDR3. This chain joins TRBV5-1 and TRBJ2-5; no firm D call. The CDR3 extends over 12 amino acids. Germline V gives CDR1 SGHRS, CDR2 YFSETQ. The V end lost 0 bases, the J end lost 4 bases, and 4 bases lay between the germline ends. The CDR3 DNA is TGCGCCAGCAGCTTGGTTGGAGAGACCCAGTACTTC. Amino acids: CASSLVGETQYF.

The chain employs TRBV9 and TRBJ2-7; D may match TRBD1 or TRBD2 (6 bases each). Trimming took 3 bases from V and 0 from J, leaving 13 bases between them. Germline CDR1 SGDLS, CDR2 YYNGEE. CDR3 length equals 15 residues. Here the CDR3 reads CASSAGGDTSYEQYF. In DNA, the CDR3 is TGTGCCAGCAGCGCAGGCGGGGACACCTCCTACGAGCAGTACTTC.

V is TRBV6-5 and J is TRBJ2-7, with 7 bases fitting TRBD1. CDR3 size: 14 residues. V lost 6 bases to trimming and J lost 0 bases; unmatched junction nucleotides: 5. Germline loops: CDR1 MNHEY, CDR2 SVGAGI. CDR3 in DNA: TGTGCCAGCAGGAGACAGGGCCCCTCCTACGAGCAGTACTTC. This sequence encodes CASRRQGPSYEQYF.

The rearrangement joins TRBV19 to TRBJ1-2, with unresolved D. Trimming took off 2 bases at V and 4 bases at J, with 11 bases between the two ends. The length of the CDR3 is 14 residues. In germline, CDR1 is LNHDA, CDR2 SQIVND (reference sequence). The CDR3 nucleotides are TGTGCCAGTAGTATATACAGCGACTCCTATGGCTACACCTTC. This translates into CASSIYSDSYGYTF.

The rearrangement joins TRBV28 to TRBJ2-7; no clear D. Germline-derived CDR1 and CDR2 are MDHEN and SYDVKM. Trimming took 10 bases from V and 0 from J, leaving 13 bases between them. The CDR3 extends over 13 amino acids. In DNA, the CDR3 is TGTGCCACCAGGACCGTTGGCTCCTACGAGCAGTACTTC. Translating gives CATRTVGSYEQYF.

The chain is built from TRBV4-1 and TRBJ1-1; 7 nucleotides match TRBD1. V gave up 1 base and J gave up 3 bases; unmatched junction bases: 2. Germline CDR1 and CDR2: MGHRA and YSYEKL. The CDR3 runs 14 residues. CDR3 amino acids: CASSQVDRDTEAFF. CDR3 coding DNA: TGCGCCAGCAGCCAAGTAGACAGGGACACTGAAGCTTTCTTT.

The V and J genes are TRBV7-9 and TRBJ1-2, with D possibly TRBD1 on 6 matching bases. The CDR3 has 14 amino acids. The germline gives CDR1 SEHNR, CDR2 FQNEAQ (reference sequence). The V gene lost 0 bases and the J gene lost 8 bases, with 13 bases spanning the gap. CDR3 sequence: CASSLAGLGAGYTF. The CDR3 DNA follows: TGTGCCAGCAGCTTAGCAGGTCTGGGGGCCGGCTACACCTTC. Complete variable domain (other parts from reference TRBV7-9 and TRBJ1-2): DTGVSQNPRHKITKRGQNVTFRCDPISEHNRLYWYRQTLGQGPEFLTYFQNEAQLEKSRLLSDRFSAERPKGSFSTLEIQRTEQGDSAMYLCASSLAGLGAGYTFGSGTRLTVV.

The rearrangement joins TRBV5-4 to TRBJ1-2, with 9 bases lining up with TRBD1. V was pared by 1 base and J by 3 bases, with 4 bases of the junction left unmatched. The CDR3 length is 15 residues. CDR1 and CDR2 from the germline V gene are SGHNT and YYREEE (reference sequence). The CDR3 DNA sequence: TGTGCCAGCAGCTTGCGGGACAGGGTTTACTATGGCTACACCTTC. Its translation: CASSLRDRVYYGYTF. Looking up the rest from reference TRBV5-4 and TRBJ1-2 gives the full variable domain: ETGVTQSPTHLIKTRGQQVTLRCSSQSGHNTVSWYQQALGQGPQFIFQYYREEENGRGNFPPRFSGLQFPNYSSELNVNALELDDSALYLCASSLRDRVYYGYTFGSGTRLTVV.

In DNA form, the CDR3 reads TGTGCCAGCAGTGGATCCGGGACAGTCCCTTCGAGCTCCTACAATGAGCAGTTCTTC. The encoded protein is CASSGSGTVPSSSYNEQFF. The chain links TRBV6-1 to TRBJ2-1; 7 bases are a match to TRBD1. The V gene end was trimmed by 4 bases and the J gene end by 0 bases; junction bases not matched to a gene: 15. The CDR3 has 19 amino acids. The germline gives CDR1 MNHNS, CDR2 SASEGT.

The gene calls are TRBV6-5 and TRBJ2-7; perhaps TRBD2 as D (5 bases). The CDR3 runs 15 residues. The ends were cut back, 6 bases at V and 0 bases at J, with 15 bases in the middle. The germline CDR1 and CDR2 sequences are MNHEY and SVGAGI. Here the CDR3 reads CASSMDSLSSYEQYF. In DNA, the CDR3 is TGTGCCAGCAGCATGGACTCGCTAAGCTCCTACGAGCAGTACTTC.

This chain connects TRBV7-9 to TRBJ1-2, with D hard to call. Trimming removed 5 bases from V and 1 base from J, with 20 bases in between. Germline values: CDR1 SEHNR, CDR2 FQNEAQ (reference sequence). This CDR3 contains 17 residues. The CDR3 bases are TGTGCCAGCAGCGACCCCGACGTGCCGTCTGTTAACTATGGCTACACCTTC. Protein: CASSDPDVPSVNYGYTF.